This section outlines one T cell receptor beta chain sequence together with its context. Its antigen is unidentified. The sample belongs to a study of shared clonotypes between healthy human individuals. Study outcomes and limitations: Rarefaction demonstrated incomplete sorted-subset sequencing despite large depth.

TCRdb keeps only in-frame clones here, not all; method: immunoSEQ multiplex PCR. The sample has about 230,000 clones; 50% to 80% are singletons. CDR1 SGHKS and CDR2 YYEKEE come from the germline V gene (reference sequence). V lost 4 bases and J lost 1, with 17 bases in between. The length of the CDR3 is 16 residues. The chain carries TRBV5-5 and TRBJ2-5, with a weak D call TRBD1 (6 bases). This receptor was taken from a young man in good health. Sequences were obtained from memory CD4+ T cells sorted from blood. Described subset: CD45RA-negative fraction. As DNA, the CDR3 is TGTGCCAGCAGCGTAGGATTTCGGACAGTCCAAGAGACCCAGTACTTC. Translating it yields CASSVGFRTVQETQYF.